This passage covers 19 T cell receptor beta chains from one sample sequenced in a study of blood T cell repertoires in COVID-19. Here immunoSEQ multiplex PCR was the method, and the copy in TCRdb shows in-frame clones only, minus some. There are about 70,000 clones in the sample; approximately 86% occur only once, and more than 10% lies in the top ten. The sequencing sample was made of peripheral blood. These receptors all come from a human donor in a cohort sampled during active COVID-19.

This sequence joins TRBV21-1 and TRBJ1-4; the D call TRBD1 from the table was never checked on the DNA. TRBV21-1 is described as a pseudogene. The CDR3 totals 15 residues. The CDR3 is CASNSNDTTNEKLFF. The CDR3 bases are TGTGCCAGCAATTCGAACGACACAACTAATGAAAAACTGTTTTTT.

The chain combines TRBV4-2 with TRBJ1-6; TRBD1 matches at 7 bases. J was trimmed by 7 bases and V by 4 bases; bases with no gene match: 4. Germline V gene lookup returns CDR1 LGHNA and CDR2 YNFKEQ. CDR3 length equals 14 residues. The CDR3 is CASSPGTANSPLHF. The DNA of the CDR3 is TGTGCCAGCAGCCCCGGGACAGCCAATTCACCCCTCCACTTT.

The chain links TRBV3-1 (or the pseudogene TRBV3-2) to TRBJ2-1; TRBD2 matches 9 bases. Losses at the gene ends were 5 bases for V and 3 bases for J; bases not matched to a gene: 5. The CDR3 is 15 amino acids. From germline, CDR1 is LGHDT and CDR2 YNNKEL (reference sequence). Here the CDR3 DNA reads TGTGCCAGCAGCGTCAGCGGGGGGTACTACAATGAGCAGTTCTTC. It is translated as CASSVSGGYYNEQFF.

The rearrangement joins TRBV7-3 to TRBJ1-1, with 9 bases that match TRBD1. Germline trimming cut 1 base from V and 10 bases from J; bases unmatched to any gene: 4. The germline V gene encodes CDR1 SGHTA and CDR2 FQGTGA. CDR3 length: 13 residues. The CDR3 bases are TGTGCCAGCAGCTTAAGTGGGGGACAGGGAGCTTTCTTT. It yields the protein CASSLSGGQGAFF.

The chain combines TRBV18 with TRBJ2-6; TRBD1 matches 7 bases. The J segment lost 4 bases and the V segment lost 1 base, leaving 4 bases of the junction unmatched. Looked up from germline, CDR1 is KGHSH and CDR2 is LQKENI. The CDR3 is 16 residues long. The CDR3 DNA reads TGTGCCAGCTCACCACAGGGGGCGCGGGGGGCCAACGTCCTGACTTTC. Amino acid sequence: CASSPQGARGANVLTF.

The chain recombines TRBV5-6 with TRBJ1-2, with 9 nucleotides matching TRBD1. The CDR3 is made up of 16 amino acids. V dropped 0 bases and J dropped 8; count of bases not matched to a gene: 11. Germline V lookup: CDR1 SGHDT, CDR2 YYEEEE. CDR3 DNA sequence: TGTGCCAGCAGCTTGGTTTCGGACAGGGGATTCGGGGGCTACACCTTC. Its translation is CASSLVSDRGFGGYTF.

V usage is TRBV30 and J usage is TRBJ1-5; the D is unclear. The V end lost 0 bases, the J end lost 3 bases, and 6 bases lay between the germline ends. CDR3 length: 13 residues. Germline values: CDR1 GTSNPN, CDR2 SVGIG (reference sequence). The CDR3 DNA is TGTGCCTGGAGTGTGGTGGCCAATCAGCCCCAGCATTTT. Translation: CAWSVVANQPQHF.

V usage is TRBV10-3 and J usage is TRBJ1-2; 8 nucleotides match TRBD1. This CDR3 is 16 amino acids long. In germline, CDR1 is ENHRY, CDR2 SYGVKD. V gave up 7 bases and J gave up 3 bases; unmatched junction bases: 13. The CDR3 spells CAIKGQGSSADYGYTF. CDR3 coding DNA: TGTGCCATCAAAGGACAGGGATCCTCGGCTGACTATGGCTACACCTTC.

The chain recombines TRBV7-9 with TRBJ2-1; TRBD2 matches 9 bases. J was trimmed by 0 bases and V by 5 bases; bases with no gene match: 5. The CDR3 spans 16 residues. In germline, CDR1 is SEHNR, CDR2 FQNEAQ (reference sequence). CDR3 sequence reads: CASSKLAGSSYNEQFF. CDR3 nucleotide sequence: TGTGCCAGCAGCAAGCTAGCGGGGAGCTCCTACAATGAGCAGTTCTTC.

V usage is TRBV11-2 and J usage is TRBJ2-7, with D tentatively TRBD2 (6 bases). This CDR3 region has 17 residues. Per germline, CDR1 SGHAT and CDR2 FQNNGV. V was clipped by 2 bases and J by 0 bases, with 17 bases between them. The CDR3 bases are TGTGCCAGCAGCTTACCCTCCGCCGGGGGTAACTCCTACGAGCAGTACTTC. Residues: CASSLPSAGGNSYEQYF.

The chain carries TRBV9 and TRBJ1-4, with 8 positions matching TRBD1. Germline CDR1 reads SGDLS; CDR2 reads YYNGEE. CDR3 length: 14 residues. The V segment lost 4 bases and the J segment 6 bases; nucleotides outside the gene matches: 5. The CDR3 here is CASSHGQGDEKLFF. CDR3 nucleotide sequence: TGTGCCAGCAGCCACGGACAGGGAGATGAAAAACTGTTTTTT.

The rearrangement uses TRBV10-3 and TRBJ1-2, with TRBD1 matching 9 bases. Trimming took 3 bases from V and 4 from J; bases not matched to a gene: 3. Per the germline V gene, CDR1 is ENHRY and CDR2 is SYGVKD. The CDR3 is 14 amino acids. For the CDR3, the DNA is TGTGCCATCAGTGAACAGGGGGCCGCCTATGGCTACACCTTC. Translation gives CAISEQGAAYGYTF.

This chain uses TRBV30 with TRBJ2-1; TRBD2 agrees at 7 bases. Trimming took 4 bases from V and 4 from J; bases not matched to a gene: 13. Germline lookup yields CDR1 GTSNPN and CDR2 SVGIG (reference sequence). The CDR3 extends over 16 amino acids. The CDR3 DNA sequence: TGTGCCTGGATAGGGCGGGGGAGCAACGTATACAATGAGCAGTTCTTC. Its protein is CAWIGRGSNVYNEQFF.

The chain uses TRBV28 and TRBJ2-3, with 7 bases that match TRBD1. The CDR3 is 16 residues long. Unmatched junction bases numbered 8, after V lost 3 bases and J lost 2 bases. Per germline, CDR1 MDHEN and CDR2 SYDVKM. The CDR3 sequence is CASSLADRAYTDTQYF. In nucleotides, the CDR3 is TGTGCCAGCAGTTTGGCAGACAGGGCTTACACAGATACGCAGTATTTT.

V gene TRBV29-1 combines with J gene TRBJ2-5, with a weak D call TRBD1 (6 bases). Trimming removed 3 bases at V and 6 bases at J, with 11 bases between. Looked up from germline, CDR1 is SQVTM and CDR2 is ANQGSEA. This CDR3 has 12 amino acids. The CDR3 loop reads CSVDPDRQTQYF. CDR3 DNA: TGCAGCGTTGACCCGGACAGACAGACCCAGTACTTC.

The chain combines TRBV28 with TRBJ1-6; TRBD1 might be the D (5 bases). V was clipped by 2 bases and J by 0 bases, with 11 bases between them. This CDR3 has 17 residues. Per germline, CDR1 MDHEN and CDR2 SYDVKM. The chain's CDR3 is CASSLPDISSYNSPLHF. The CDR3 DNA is TGTGCCAGCAGTTTACCGGACATAAGCTCCTATAATTCACCCCTCCACTTT.

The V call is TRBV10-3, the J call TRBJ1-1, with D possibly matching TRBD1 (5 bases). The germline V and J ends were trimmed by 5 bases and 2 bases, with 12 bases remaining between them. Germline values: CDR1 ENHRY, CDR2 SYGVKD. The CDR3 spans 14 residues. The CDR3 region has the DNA TGTGCCATCAGTACCTGGGGCGGAAACACTGAAGCTTTCTTT. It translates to CAISTWGGNTEAFF.

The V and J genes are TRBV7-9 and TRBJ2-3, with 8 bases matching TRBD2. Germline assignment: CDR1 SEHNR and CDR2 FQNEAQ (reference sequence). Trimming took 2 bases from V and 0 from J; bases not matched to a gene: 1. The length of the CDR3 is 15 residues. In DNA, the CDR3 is TGTGCCAGCAGCTTATCTAGCGGGAGCACAGATACGCAGTATTTT. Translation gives CASSLSSGSTDTQYF.

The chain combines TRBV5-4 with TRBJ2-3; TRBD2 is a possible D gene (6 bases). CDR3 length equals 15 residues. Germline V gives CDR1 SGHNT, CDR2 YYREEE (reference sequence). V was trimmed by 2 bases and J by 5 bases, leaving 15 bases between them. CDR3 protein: CASSLMGGVGDTQYF. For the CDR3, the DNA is TGTGCCAGCAGCTTAATGGGCGGGGTTGGAGATACGCAGTATTTT.